The entry below gives a single T cell receptor beta chain sequence along with its context. These data come from a study of patients and donors after allogeneic stem cell transplantation. TCRdb redid the calling of the RT-PCR reads with MiXCR, one entry per CDR3 protein. The sample holds some 230,000 distinct CDR3 sequences; roughly 14% are singletons and the top ten take around a tenth. V lost 3 bases to trimming and J lost 4 bases, with 7 bases between them. CDR1 LGHDT and CDR2 YNNKEL come from the germline V gene (reference sequence). This CDR3 comprises 13 residues. Sequencing used blood, either unsorted or a sorted T cell fraction (not recorded which). The clonotype was recovered from a human donor who was either an allogeneic HSCT recipient or a stem cell or donor lymphocyte infusion donor (not recorded which). It is not recorded whose cells these are; they may come from a transplant donor. The chain combines TRBV3-1 with TRBJ2-4; D not resolved. The CDR3 bases are TGTGCCAGCAGCCATGGAAAGAAAAACATTCAGTACTTC. This codes for CASSHGKKNIQYF. Drawing the rest from reference TRBV3-1 and TRBJ2-4, the complete variable domain is DTAVSQTPKYLVTQMGNDKSIKCEQNLGHDTMYWYKQDSKKFLKIMFSYNNKELIINETVPNRFSPKSPDKAHLNLHINSLELGDSAVYFCASSHGKKNIQYFGAGTRLSVL.